The rows below give T cell receptor beta chains drawn from one sample of a study of T cells after yellow fever vaccination. TCRdb analysed the 5' RACE reads with MiXCR anew, one entry per CDR3 protein. The repertoire consists of 300,000 to 350,000 distinct CDR3 sequences, with 3% to 4.5% occurring once and the leading ten covering approximately 24%. Sequenced material: PBMCs, taken 5 days after the yellow fever booster vaccination. Receptor source: a man younger than 30 who received the YFV17D yellow fever vaccine. CDR3s include the opening cysteine and the closing phenylalanine or tryptophan. A D gene is named only where the DNA matches it firmly. Some rows mark clone size as missing; the rest say once, few, many or name a class of expanded clone.

d_call,j_call,clone_size,cdr3_length,v_call,cdr3_aa,cdr3_nt
NA,TRBJ2-2,few,16,TRBV5-1,CASSLGGAPNTGELFF,TGCGCCAGCAGCTTGGGGGGGGCCCCGAACACCGGGGAGCTGTTTTTT
NA,TRBJ1-5,few,13,TRBV9,CASSSGRNQPQHF,TGTGCCAGCAGCTCCGGGAGAAATCAGCCCCAGCATTTT
NA,TRBJ2-1,few,16,TRBV4-3,CASSQELFLQGHEQFF,TGCGCCAGCAGCCAAGAACTATTCTTACAGGGCCATGAGCAGTTCTTC
TRBD2,TRBJ2-7,many,15,TRBV7-2,CASSLVAGPSYEQYF,TGTGCCAGCAGCTTAGTAGCGGGGCCATCCTACGAGCAGTACTTC
TRBD1,TRBJ2-5,few,16,TRBV18,CASSPRQGRMSETQYF,TGTGCCAGCTCACCCCGACAGGGAAGAATGTCAGAGACCCAGTACTTC
NA,TRBJ1-2,NA,12,TRBV19,CASSMVGAVRRF,TGTGCCAGTAGTATGGTTGGGGCAGTAAGACGCTTC
NA,TRBJ1-5,few,15,TRBV6-1,CASGGWADSNQPQHF,TGTGCCAGCGGGGGATGGGCAGATAGCAATCAGCCCCAGCATTTT
TRBD2,TRBJ2-1,NA,17,TRBV28,CASSFGLAGGFYNEQFF,TGTGCCAGCAGTTTTGGACTAGCGGGGGGCTTCTACAATGAGCAGTTCTTC
TRBD2,TRBJ2-5,many,20,TRBV11-2,CASSPSTGGLAGGHQETQYF,TGTGCCAGCAGCCCCTCCACCGGGGGACTAGCGGGGGGCCATCAAGAGACCCAGTACTTC
TRBD2,TRBJ2-3,many,16,TRBV28,CASSSLGTRSADTQYF,TGTGCCAGCAGTTCCCTCGGGACTAGGAGCGCAGATACGCAGTATTTT
NA,TRBJ2-3,NA,14,TRBV15,CATSRASCTDTQYF,TGTGCCACCAGCAGGGCCTCATGCACAGATACGCAGTATTTT
NA,TRBJ2-1,few,12,TRBV12-3/TRBV12-4,CASSRRWDEQFF,TGTGCCAGCAGCCGGCGTTGGGATGAGCAGTTCTTC
NA,TRBJ1-4,few,11,TRBV20-1,CSASGLGKLFF,TGCAGTGCTAGTGGCCTGGGGAAACTGTTTTTT
NA,TRBJ2-3,few,16,TRBV5-1,CASSPYLTPPTDTQYF,TGCGCCAGCAGCCCCTACCTTACACCGCCCACAGATACGCAGTATTTT
TRBD2,TRBJ2-7,NA,16,TRBV5-4,CASSRAAQAGGGEQYF,TGTGCCAGCAGCCGGGCGGCACAGGCGGGCGGGGGCGAGCAGTACTTC
NA,TRBJ1-5,few,15,TRBV7-9,CASSDTDEINQPQHF,TGTGCCAGCAGCGACACCGACGAGATAAATCAGCCCCAGCATTTT
TRBD2,TRBJ2-2,NA,15,TRBV29-1,CSVAVAGGNTGELFF,TGCAGCGTAGCGGTGGCGGGGGGAAACACCGGGGAGCTGTTTTTT
TRBD2,TRBJ2-3,few,16,TRBV12-3/TRBV12-4,CASSLWVAGGADTQYF,TGTGCCAGCAGTTTATGGGTAGCGGGGGGTGCAGATACGCAGTATTTT
TRBD2,TRBJ2-3,few,14,TRBV7-2,CASSLSGGRYTQYF,TGTGCCAGCAGCCTCAGCGGGGGACGTTATACGCAGTATTTT
NA,TRBJ2-5,many,15,TRBV6-2/TRBV6-3,CASSSLWGSQETQYF,TGTGCCAGCAGCTCCCTGTGGGGGTCCCAAGAGACCCAGTACTTC
TRBD1,TRBJ2-3,few,14,TRBV5-1,CASSSDRAGDTQYF,TGCGCCAGCAGCTCGGACAGGGCTGGAGATACGCAGTATTTT
NA,TRBJ2-6,many,14,TRBV12-3/TRBV12-4,CASSLASGANVLTF,TGTGCCAGCAGTTTAGCCTCTGGGGCCAACGTCCTGACTTTC
NA,TRBJ2-7,NA,14,TRBV5-1,CASSLRTSTAEQYF,TGCGCCAGCAGCTTGAGGACCTCCACTGCCGAGCAGTACTTC
TRBD2,TRBJ2-3,few,16,TRBV9,CASSGLLAGGTDTQYF,TGTGCCAGCAGCGGGTTACTAGCGGGGGGCACAGATACGCAGTATTTT
NA,TRBJ2-2,many,14,TRBV7-2,CASSRDPNTGELFF,TGTGCCAGCAGCCGGGACCCGAACACCGGGGAGCTGTTTTTT
TRBD1,TRBJ1-2,many,14,TRBV5-4,CASSLAGTAYGYTF,TGTGCCAGCAGCTTGGCCGGGACAGCCTATGGCTACACCTTC
TRBD1,TRBJ1-2,many,14,TRBV6-8,CASSYRGRSDGYTF,TGTGCCAGCAGTTACAGGGGGCGAAGTGATGGCTACACCTTC
NA,TRBJ2-5,few,15,TRBV5-1,CASSLGGTPQETQYF,TGCGCCAGCAGCTTGGGGGGGACTCCTCAAGAGACCCAGTACTTC
NA,TRBJ2-2,many,13,TRBV7-9,CASGRGLTGELFF,TGTGCCAGCGGGCGGGGCCTCACCGGGGAGCTGTTTTTT
NA,TRBJ1-2,many,13,TRBV6-5,CASSYSGAYGYTF,TGTGCCAGCAGTTACTCAGGTGCTTATGGCTACACCTTC
NA,TRBJ2-7,many,14,TRBV12-3/TRBV12-4,CASSFRDGAYEQYF,TGTGCCAGCAGTTTTCGGGACGGTGCCTACGAGCAGTACTTC
NA,TRBJ1-1,NA,12,TRBV7-2,CASRHRNTEAFF,TGTGCCAGCAGACACAGGAACACTGAAGCTTTCTTT
NA,TRBJ2-1,few,14,TRBV19,CASSITSPHNEQFF,TGTGCCAGTAGTATCACTTCCCCCCACAATGAGCAGTTCTTC
TRBD2,TRBJ2-2,few,18,TRBV5-5,CASSLPVRGEQNTGELFF,TGTGCCAGCAGCTTGCCAGTCCGGGGGGAACAAAACACCGGGGAGCTGTTTTTT
NA,TRBJ1-2,NA,14,TRBV29-1,CSNHEGTRNYGYTF,TGCAGTAACCACGAGGGGACCCGCAACTATGGCTACACCTTC
TRBD2,TRBJ2-1,many,16,TRBV6-5,CASSSHLAGVGNEQFF,TGTGCCAGCAGTTCCCACCTAGCGGGGGTCGGGAATGAGCAGTTCTTC
NA,TRBJ1-1,many,14,TRBV20-1,CSARDNGTNTEAFF,TGCAGTGCTCGGGATAACGGGACGAACACTGAAGCTTTCTTT
TRBD1,TRBJ2-7,many,15,TRBV5-1,CASSLAGQGLNEQYF,TGCGCCAGCAGCTTGGCGGGACAGGGGTTGAACGAGCAGTACTTC
NA,TRBJ1-1,few,15,TRBV6-2/TRBV6-3,CASSLPQRGVTEAFF,TGTGCCAGCAGTTTGCCCCAACGGGGGGTAACTGAAGCTTTCTTT
NA,TRBJ1-5,NA,17,TRBV12-3/TRBV12-4,CASSFGQGLSPYQPQHF,TGTGCCAGCAGTTTCGGGCAGGGGCTCTCGCCCTATCAGCCCCAGCATTTT
NA,TRBJ2-1,few,15,TRBV12-3/TRBV12-4,CASRTGTGSIHEQFF,TGTGCCAGCAGGACCGGGACTGGCAGCATCCATGAGCAGTTCTTC